The 7 T cell receptor beta chains below were found in one sample sequenced in a study of blood T cell repertoires in COVID-19. Clones were sequenced by immunoSEQ multiplex PCR, and TCRdb holds only the in-frame ones, with some missing. The sample holds a few hundred thousand clones, 85% seen once. The source material was PBMCs or T cells enriched from blood (not recorded which). These receptors came from a woman in her 50s who had recovered from COVID-19.

This chain uses TRBV5-1 with TRBJ2-7; TRBD1 agrees at 7 bases. Germline values: CDR1 SGHRS, CDR2 YFSETQ. CDR3 length: 16 amino acids. With 4 bases clipped from V and 0 bases from J, the junction kept 10 bases outside the gene matches. This chain's CDR3 is CASSPRDSMSSYEQYF. Written as DNA, the CDR3 is TGCGCCAGCAGCCCCAGGGACAGCATGAGCTCCTACGAGCAGTACTTC.

The chain links TRBV5-1 to TRBJ2-5; 9 positions agree with TRBD2. With 4 bases clipped from V and 5 bases from J, the junction kept 12 bases outside the gene matches. Germline values: CDR1 SGHRS, CDR2 YFSETQ. The CDR3 is 16 amino acids. CDR3 in DNA: TGCGCCAGCAGCGACGAGGGTAGCGGGAGCTTCGAGACCCAGTACTTC. This gives the protein CASSDEGSGSFETQYF.

This clone occurred once. The chain couples TRBV28 to TRBJ1-2, with 9 bases that match TRBD1. The germline gives CDR1 MDHEN, CDR2 SYDVKM. The CDR3 consists of 14 residues. Trimming at V came to 4 bases and at J to 6 bases, leaving 6 bases not matched to a gene. The CDR3 nucleotides read TGTGCCAGCAGTTCTCTGGGACAGGGCCATGGCTACACCTTC. This translates into CASSSLGQGHGYTF.

This clone was counted once. The V call is TRBV28, the J call TRBJ2-7; 10 nucleotides match TRBD1. The CDR3 spans 14 residues. With V trimmed by 7 bases and J by 5 bases, 8 bases remained unmatched. Germline lookup yields CDR1 MDHEN and CDR2 SYDVKM. CDR3 bases: TGTGCCAGCATAAGGGACAGGGGAATCGACGAGCAGTACTTC. This encodes CASIRDRGIDEQYF.

The chain links TRBV11-3 to TRBJ2-1, with 9 bases identical to TRBD2. The V segment lost 4 bases and the J segment 9 bases; nucleotides outside the gene matches: 7. Germline values: CDR1 SGHNT, CDR2 YENEEA. The CDR3 covers 14 residues. This CDR3 reads CASSSLKAGGEQFF. CDR3 bases: TGTGCCAGCAGCTCCCTAAAAGCGGGGGGTGAGCAGTTCTTC.

V is TRBV5-4 and J is TRBJ1-4, with a weak D call TRBD1 (5 bases). The length of the CDR3 is 14 residues. The germline V gene encodes CDR1 SGHNT and CDR2 YYREEE (reference sequence). Trimming pared 4 bases from V and 7 bases from J, leaving 14 bases between. The CDR3 DNA follows: TGTGCCAGCAGCATAGACAGTACCCCTGAAAAACTGTTTTTT. This sequence encodes CASSIDSTPEKLFF.

V usage is TRBV5-4 and J usage is TRBJ2-7; D is possibly TRBD2 (6 bases). The ends were cut back, 4 bases at V and 5 bases at J, with 13 bases in the middle. The germline gives CDR1 SGHNT, CDR2 YYREEE (reference sequence). CDR3 size: 13 residues. The DNA of the CDR3 is TGTGCCAGCAGCGCGACGGGGGTCCACGAGCAGTACTTC. This gives the protein CASSATGVHEQYF.